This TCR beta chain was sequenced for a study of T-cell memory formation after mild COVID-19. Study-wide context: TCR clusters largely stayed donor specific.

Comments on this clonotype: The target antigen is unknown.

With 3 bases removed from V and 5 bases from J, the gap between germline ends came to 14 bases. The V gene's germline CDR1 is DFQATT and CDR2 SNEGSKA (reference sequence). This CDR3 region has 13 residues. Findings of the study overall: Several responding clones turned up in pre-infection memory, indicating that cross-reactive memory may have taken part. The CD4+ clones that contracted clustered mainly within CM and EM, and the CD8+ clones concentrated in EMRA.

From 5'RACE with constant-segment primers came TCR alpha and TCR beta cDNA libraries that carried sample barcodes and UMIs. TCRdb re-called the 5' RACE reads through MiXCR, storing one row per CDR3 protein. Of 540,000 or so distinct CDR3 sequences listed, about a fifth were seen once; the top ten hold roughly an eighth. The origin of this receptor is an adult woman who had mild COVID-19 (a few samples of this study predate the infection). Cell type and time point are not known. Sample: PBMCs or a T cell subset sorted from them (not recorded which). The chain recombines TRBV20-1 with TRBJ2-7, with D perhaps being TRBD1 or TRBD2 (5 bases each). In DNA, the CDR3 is TGCAGTGCTAGTGTTTACGGGGCCCACGAGCAGTACTTC. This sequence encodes CSASVYGAHEQYF.